The 10 T cell receptor beta chains listed next were all sequenced from one sample in a study of technical replicates of blood from several donors. Sequenced by immunoSEQ multiplex PCR; TCRdb stores in-frame clones only, minus some. The sample consists of roughly 15,000 clones, about 79% of them appearing once. What was sequenced was PBMCs. The receptors were sampled from a human donor in good health. Some clones in this sample may be carry-over from other donors' samples.

V and J are TRBV7-2 and TRBJ2-7; D is ambiguous. Per the germline V gene, CDR1 is SGHTA and CDR2 is FQGNSA. V was cut by 4 bases and J by 4 bases, with 5 bases left in between. The CDR3 covers 11 residues. CDR3 sequence: CASSSYYEQYF. The CDR3 DNA reads as TGTGCCAGCAGCTCGTATTACGAGCAGTACTTC.

This clone was detected only a few times. The genes are TRBV6-5 and TRBJ1-2, with a possible D match to TRBD1 (6 bases). Deletions cut 6 bases from V and 4 bases from J, with 9 bases between. Germline CDR1 and CDR2: MNHEY and SVGAGI. The CDR3 is 12 amino acids. This chain's CDR3 is CASSDRFYGYTF. The CDR3 DNA is TGTGCCAGCAGCGACAGGTTCTATGGCTACACCTTC.

The chain carries TRBV28 and TRBJ1-2; 10 bases agree with TRBD1. The CDR3 runs to 14 residues. Germline-derived CDR1 and CDR2 are MDHEN and SYDVKM. The junction had 4 bases not matched to a gene; V was cut back by 7 bases and J by 2 bases. CDR3 amino acids: CASTKGQGNYGYTF. For the CDR3, the DNA is TGTGCCAGCACAAAGGGACAGGGGAACTATGGCTACACCTTC.

J is TRBJ1-5 and V is TRBV16; TRBD1 aligns across 9 bases. Unmatched junction bases numbered 5, after V lost 4 bases and J lost 4 bases. This CDR3 has 15 amino acids. Per germline, CDR1 KGHSY and CDR2 FQNENV. CDR3 sequence (DNA): TGTGCCAGCAGCCGGGCCGGGACAGGGAATCAGCCCCAGCATTTT. It yields the protein CASSRAGTGNQPQHF. The entire variable domain, with the rest obtained from reference TRBV16 and TRBJ1-5, is as follows: GEEVAQTPKHLVRGEGQKAKLYCAPIKGHSYVFWYQQVLKNEFKFLISFQNENVFDETGMPKERFSAKCLPNSPCSLEIQATKLEDSAVYFCASSRAGTGNQPQHFGDGTRLSIL.

The rearrangement links TRBV28 to TRBJ2-1; 9 bases are a match to TRBD2. V lost 3 bases to trimming and J lost 6 bases; unmatched junction nucleotides: 3. The CDR3 is 14 residues long. Per the germline V gene, CDR1 is MDHEN and CDR2 is SYDVKM. The CDR3 DNA is TGTGCCAGCAGTTTGGTAGCGGGAGTCAATGAGCAGTTCTTC. Amino acid sequence: CASSLVAGVNEQFF. The full variable domain, rest sourced from reference TRBV28 and TRBJ2-1, is DVKVTQSSRYLVKRTGEKVFLECVQDMDHENMFWYRQDPGLGLRLIYFSYDVKMKEKGDIPEGYSVSREKKERFSLILESASTNQTSMYLCASSLVAGVNEQFFGPGTRLTVL.

V and J are TRBV6-5 and TRBJ2-2; 7 bases match TRBD1. Looked up from germline, CDR1 is MNHEY and CDR2 is SVGAGI. V trimming: 6 bases; J trimming: 2 bases; junction bases outside the gene matches: 6. This CDR3 is built from 15 residues. CDR3 region: CASRPGQLNTGELFF. The CDR3, as DNA: TGTGCCAGCAGGCCGGGACAGCTTAACACCGGGGAGCTGTTTTTT.

This clone was counted only a few times. J is TRBJ1-5 and V is TRBV19; a possible D gene is TRBD1 (6 bases). CDR1 is LNHDA and CDR2 is SQIVND in the germline V gene (reference sequence). The CDR3 spans 15 residues. The V end lost 1 base, the J end lost 5 bases, and 12 bases lay between the germline ends. CDR3: CASSIGGKGDQPQHF. CDR3 nucleotides: TGTGCCAGTAGTATAGGGGGGAAGGGGGATCAGCCCCAGCATTTT.

Only one count was recorded for this clone. The V and J genes are TRBV5-1 and TRBJ2-3; 9 bases agree with TRBD1. J lost 6 bases, V lost 3 bases, and 11 bases had no gene match. The germline gives CDR1 SGHRS, CDR2 YFSETQ. The CDR3 is 16 residues long. CDR3 loop: CASSSGQGMNLDTQYF. The CDR3 region has the DNA TGCGCCAGCAGCTCCGGACAGGGGATGAACTTGGATACGCAGTATTTT.

The chain employs TRBV7-9 and TRBJ2-7; a weak D match, TRBD1 (5 bases). The ends were cut back, 5 bases at V and 6 bases at J, with 8 bases in the middle. CDR1 is SEHNR and CDR2 is FQNEAQ in the germline V gene (reference sequence). CDR3 length: 11 amino acids. CDR3 nucleotide sequence: TGTGCCAGCAGCGATAGGGGCGAGCAGTACTTC. This encodes CASSDRGEQYF.

The V gene is TRBV2, the J gene TRBJ2-7, with D perhaps matching TRBD1 (6 bases). The CDR3 length is 15 residues. Germline V CDR1 and CDR2: SNHLY, FYNNEI. The V and J ends lost 6 bases and 2 bases respectively, with 17 bases between them. The CDR3 sequence is CASSSTWGHTYEQYF. For the CDR3, the DNA is TGTGCCAGCAGCAGTACATGGGGACACACCTACGAGCAGTACTTC.